The clone carrying this T cell receptor beta chain was counted only a few times. Its antigen is not identified. Trimming removed 1 base from V and 2 bases from J, with 11 bases in between. The CDR3 is 16 amino acids. Germline V gene sequence: CDR1 SGHTA, CDR2 FQGNSA. After expansion with viral peptide pools in the ViraFEST assay, antigen-specific CD4+ T cells were sequenced. Researchers isolated CD4+ T cells once roughly ten days of culture had elapsed. Vaccinated recipients, who were negative for nucleocapsid antibodies, had no history of SARS-CoV-2 infection. This entry belongs to a study of vaccination effects on CD4 cells after COVID-19. Findings and caveats of the study: Marked clonal contraction was seen in infection- and vaccine-induced clones late after vaccination.

The method was immunoSEQ multiplex PCR; TCRdb's version includes in-frame clones alone and lacks a portion of them. The sample holds roughly 20,000 clones, under 85% seen once. The chain couples TRBV7-2 to TRBJ2-2; D possibly uses TRBD1 or TRBD2 (5 bases each). This sample comprised CD4+ T cells from PBMCs cultured with HCoV-NL63 spike peptides, obtained before COVID-19 vaccination. This clonotype was sampled from a human donor who received a COVID-19 vaccine. In nucleotides, the CDR3 is TGTGCCAGCAGCTTAGAAGGGACCGTTAACACCGGGGAGCTGTTTTTT. This codes for CASSLEGTVNTGELFF.